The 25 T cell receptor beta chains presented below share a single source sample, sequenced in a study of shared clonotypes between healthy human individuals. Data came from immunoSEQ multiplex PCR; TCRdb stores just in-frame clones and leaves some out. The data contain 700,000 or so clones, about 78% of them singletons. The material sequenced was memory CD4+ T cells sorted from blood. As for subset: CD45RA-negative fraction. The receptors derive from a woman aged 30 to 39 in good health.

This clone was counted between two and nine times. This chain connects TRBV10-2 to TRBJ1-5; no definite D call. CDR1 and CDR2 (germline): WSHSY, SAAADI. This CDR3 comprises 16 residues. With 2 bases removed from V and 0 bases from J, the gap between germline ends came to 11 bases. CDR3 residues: CASSEPATGSNQPQHF. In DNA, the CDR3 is TGCGCCAGCAGTGAGCCCGCAACCGGTAGCAATCAGCCCCAGCATTTT.

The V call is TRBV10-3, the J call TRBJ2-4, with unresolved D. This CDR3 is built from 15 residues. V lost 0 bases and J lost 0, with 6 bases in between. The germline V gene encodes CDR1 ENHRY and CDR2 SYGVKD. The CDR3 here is CAISESRAAKNIQYF. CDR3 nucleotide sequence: TGTGCCATCAGTGAGTCAAGGGCAGCCAAAAACATTCAGTACTTC.

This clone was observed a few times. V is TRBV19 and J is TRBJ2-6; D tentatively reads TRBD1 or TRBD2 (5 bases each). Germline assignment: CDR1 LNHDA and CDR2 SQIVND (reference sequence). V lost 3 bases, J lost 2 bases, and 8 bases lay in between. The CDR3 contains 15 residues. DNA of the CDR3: TGTGCCAGTAGTATGGGGGAGACTGGGGCCAACGTCCTGACTTTC. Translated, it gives CASSMGETGANVLTF.

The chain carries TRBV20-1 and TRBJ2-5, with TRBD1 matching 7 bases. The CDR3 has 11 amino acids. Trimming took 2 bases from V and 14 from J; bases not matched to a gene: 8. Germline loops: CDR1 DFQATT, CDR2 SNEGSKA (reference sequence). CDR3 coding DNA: TGCAGTGCTAGAACCCTGACAGGGTACTACTTC. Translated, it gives CSARTLTGYYF.

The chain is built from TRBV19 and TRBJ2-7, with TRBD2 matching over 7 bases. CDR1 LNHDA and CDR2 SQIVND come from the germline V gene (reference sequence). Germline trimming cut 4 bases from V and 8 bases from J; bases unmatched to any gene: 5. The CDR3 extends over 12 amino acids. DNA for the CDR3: TGTGCCAGTAGTAGGGAGGGAATGAAGCAGTACTTC. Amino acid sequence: CASSREGMKQYF.

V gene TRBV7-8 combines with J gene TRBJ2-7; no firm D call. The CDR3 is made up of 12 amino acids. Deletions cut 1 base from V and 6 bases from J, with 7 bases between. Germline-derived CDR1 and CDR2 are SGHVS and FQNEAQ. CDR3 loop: CASSLGLPEQYF. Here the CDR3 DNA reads TGTGCCAGCAGCTTAGGACTCCCCGAGCAGTACTTC.

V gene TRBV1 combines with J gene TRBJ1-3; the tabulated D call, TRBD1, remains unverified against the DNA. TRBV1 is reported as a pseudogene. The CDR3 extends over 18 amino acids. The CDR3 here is CTSSQERMAASSGNTIYF. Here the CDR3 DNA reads TGCACCAGCAGCCAAGAAAGAATGGCCGCCAGCTCTGGAAACACCATATATTTT.

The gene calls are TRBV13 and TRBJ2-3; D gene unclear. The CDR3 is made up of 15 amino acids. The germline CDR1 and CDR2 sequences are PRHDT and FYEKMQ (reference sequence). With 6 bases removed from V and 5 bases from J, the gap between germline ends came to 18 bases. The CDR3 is CASRPRGRAEDTQYF. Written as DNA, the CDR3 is TGTGCCAGCAGGCCACGAGGTCGGGCCGAAGATACGCAGTATTTT.

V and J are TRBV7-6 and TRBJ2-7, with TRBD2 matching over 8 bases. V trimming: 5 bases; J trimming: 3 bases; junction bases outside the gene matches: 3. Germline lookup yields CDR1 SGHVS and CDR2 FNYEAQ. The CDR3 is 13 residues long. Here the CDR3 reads CASSRTSIYEQYF. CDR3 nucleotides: TGTGCCAGCAGCCGGACTAGCATCTACGAGCAGTACTTC.

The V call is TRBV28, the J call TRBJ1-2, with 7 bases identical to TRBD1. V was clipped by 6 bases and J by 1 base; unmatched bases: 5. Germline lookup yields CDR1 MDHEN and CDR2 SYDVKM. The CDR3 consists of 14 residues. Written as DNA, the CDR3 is TGTGCCAGCAGGCGGACAGGAGTTAACTATGGCTACACCTTC. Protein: CASRRTGVNYGYTF.

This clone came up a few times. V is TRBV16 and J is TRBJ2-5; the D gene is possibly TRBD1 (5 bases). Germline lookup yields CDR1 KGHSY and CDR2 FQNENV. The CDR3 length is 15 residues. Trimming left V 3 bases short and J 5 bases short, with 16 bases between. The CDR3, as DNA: TGTGCCAGCAGCCAGTTGGTAGGGGATACGGAGACCCAGTACTTC. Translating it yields CASSQLVGDTETQYF.

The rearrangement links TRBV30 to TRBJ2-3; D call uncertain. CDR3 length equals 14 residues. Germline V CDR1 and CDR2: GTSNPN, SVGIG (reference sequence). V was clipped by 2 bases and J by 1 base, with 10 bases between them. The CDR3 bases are TGTGCCTGGAGTTTTCGGCGGCGCACAGATACGCAGTATTTT. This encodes CAWSFRRRTDTQYF.

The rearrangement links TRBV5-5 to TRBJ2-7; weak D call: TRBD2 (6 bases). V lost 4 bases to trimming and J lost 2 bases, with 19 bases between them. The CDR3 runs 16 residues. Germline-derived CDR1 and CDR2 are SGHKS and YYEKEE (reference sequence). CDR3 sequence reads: CASSLGGPPWTYEQYF. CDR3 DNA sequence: TGTGCCAGCAGCCTGGGGGGACCCCCTTGGACCTACGAGCAGTACTTC.

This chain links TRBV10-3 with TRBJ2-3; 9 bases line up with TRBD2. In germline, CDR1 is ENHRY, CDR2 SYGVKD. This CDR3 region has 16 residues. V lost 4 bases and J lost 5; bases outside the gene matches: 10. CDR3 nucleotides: TGTGCCATCAGTGGAGGTAGCGGGAGAATTGGAGATACGCAGTATTTT. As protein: CAISGGSGRIGDTQYF.

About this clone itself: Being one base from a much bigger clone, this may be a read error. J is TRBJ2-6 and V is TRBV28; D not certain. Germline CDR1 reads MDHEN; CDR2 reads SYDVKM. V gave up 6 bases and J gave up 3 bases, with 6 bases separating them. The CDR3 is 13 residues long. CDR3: CASSFGGANVLTF. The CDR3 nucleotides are TGTGCCAGCAGCTTTGGTGGGGCCAACGTCCTGACTTTC.

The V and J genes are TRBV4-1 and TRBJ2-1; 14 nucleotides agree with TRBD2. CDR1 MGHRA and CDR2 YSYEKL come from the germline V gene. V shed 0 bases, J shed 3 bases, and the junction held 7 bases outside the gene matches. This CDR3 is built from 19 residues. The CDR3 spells CASSQDPGLAGVIYNEQFF. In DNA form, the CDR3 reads TGCGCCAGCAGCCAAGACCCGGGACTAGCGGGAGTAATCTACAATGAGCAGTTCTTC.

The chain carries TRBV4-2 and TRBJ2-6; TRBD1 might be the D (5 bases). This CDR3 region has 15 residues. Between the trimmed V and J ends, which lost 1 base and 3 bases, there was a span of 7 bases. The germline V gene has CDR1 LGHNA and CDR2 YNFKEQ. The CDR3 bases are TGTGCCAGCAGCCAAGGGGGCGTTGGGGCCAACGTCCTGACTTTC. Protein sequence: CASSQGGVGANVLTF.

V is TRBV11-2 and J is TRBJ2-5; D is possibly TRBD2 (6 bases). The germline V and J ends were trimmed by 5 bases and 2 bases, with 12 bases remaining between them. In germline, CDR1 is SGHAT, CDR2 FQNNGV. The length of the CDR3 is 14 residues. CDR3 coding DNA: TGTGCCAGCAGCGTGGGGACTGCTCAAGAGACCCAGTACTTC. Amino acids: CASSVGTAQETQYF.

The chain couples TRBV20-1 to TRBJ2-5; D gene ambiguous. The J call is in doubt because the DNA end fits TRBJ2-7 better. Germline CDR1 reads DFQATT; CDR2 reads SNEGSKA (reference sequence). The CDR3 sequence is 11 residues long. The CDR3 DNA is TGCAGTGTTGGTTTCTTCTACGAGCAGTACTTC. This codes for CSVGFFYEQYF.

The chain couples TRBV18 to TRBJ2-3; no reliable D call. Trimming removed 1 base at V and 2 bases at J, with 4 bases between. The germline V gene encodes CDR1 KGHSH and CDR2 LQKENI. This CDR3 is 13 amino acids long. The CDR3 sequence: CASSPRFTDTQYF. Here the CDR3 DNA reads TGTGCCAGCTCACCACGCTTCACAGATACGCAGTATTTT.

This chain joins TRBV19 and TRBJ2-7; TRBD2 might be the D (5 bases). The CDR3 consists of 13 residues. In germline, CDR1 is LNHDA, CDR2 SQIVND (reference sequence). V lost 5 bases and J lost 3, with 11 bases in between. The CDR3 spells CASSPRGNYEQYF. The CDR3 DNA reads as TGTGCCAGTAGTCCCCGGGGTAACTACGAGCAGTACTTC.

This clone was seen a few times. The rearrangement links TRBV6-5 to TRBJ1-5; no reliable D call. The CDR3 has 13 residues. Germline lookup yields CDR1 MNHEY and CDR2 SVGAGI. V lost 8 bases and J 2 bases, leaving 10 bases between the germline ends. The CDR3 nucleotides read TGTGCCAGCGCAGGTAGGGGCAATCAGCCCCAGCATTTT. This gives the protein CASAGRGNQPQHF.

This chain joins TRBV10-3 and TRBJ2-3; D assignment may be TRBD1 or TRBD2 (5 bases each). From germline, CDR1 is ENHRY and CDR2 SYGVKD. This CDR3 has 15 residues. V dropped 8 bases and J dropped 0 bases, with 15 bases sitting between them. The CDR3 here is CAIGGNSRSTDTQYF. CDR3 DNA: TGTGCCATCGGGGGAAATAGCCGAAGCACAGATACGCAGTATTTT.

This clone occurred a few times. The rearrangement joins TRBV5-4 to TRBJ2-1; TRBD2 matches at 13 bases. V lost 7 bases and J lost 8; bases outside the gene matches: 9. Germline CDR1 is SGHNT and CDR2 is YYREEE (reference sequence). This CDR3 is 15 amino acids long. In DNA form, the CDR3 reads TGTGCCAGCGGCACGGGGACTAGCGGGAAGGATGAGCAGTTCTTC. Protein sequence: CASGTGTSGKDEQFF.

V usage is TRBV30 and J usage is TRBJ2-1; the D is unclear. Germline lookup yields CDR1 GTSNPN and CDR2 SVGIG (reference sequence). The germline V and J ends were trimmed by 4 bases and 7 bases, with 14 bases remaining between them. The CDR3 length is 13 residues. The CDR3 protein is CAWKREISNEQFF. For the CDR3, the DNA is TGTGCCTGGAAACGAGAAATCTCAAATGAGCAGTTCTTC.